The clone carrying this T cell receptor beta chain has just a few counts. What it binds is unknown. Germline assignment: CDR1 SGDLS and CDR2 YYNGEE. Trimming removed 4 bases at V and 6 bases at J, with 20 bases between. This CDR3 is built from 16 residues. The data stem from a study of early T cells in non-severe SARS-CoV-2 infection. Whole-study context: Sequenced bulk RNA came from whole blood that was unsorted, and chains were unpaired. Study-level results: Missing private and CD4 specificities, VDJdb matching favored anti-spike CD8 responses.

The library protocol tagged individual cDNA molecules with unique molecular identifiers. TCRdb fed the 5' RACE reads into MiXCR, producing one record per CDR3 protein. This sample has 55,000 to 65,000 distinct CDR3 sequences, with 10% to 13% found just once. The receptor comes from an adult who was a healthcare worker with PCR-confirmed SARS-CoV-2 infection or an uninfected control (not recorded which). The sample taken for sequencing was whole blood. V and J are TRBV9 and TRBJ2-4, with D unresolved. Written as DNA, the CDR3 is TGTGCCAGCAGCACCCACTTACAGAAGGTGATAAACATTCAGTACTTC. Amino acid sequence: CASSTHLQKVINIQYF.